This TCR beta chain was retrieved from a study of shared clonotypes between healthy human individuals. The germline V gene encodes CDR1 SGHNT and CDR2 YYREEE (reference sequence). This CDR3 region has 14 residues. Trimming took 4 bases from V and 2 from J, leaving 10 bases between them. Sequencing used immunoSEQ multiplex PCR; TCRdb keeps in-frame clones, though not all of them. Of 550,000 to 850,000 clones listed, around 72% were seen once; the top ten hold more than 1.5%. This clone has a single count. The sample consisted of memory CD4+ T cells sorted from blood. The subset was: CD45RA-negative fraction. The chain employs TRBV5-4 and TRBJ1-3; D gene uncertain. This sequence originates from a woman aged 25 to 45 in good health. The CDR3 loop is CASSSYGAGNTIYF. The CDR3 nucleotides are TGTGCCAGCAGCAGCTACGGGGCTGGAAACACCATATATTTT.